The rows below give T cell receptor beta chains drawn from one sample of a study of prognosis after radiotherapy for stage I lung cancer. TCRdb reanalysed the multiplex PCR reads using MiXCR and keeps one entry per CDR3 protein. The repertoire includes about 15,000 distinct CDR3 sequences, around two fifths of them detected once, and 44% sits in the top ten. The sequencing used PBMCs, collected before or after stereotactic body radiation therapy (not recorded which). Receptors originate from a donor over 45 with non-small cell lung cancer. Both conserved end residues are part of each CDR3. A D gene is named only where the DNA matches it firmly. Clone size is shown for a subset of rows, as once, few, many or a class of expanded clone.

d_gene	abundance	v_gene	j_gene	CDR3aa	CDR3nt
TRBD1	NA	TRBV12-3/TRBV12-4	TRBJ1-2	CASSSGQGLGTDYGYTF	TGTGCCAGCAGTTCAGGACAGGGGTTAGGGACTGACTATGGCTACACCTTC
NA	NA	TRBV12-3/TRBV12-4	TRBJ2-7	CASSFGGGRNDQYF	TGTGCCAGCAGTTTTGGAGGCGGCCGGAACGATCAGTACTTC
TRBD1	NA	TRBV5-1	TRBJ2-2	CASSLEQGAMFGELFF	TGCGCCAGCAGCTTGGAACAGGGGGCTATGTTCGGGGAGCTGTTTTTT
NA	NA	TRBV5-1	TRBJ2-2	CASSPWVGTGELFF	TGCGCCAGCAGCCCGTGGGTAGGCACCGGGGAGCTGTTTTTT
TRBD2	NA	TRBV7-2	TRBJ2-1	CASSLRSGSYGEQFF	TGTGCCAGCAGCTTACGTAGCGGGAGTTATGGTGAGCAGTTCTTC
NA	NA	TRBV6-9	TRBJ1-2	CASSYQILEGYTF	TGTGCCAGCAGTTACCAGATACTGGAAGGCTACACCTTC
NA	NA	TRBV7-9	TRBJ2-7	CASSLARVEGSERYF	TGTGCCAGCAGCTTAGCGCGCGTAGAGGGATCCGAGCGGTACTTC
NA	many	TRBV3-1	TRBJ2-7	CASSQEYEQYF	TGTGCCAGCAGCCAAGAGTACGAGCAGTACTTC
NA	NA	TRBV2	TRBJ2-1	CASNKGTSYNEQFF	TGTGCCAGCAACAAGGGAACCTCCTACAATGAGCAGTTCTTC
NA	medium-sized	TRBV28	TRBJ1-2	CASSPPRNYGYTF	TGTGCCAGCAGTCCTCCGCGGAACTATGGCTACACCTTC
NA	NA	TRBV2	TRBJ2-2	CASRQGLLNTGELFF	TGTGCCAGCAGGCAGGGACTCCTAAACACCGGGGAGCTGTTTTTT
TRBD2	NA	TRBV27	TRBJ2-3	CASSFGRDYLSTDTQYF	TGTGCCAGCAGTTTTGGCCGGGACTACCTAAGCACAGATACGCAGTATTTT
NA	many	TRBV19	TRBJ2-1	CASSRMGREQFF	TGTGCCAGTAGTAGAATGGGTAGAGAGCAGTTCTTC
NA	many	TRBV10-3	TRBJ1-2	CAISESLGSAAYYGYTF	TGTGCCATCAGTGAGTCCTTAGGGTCTGCAGCCTACTATGGCTACACCTTC
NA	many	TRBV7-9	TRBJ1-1	CASSFGASGRINTEAFF	TGTGCCAGCAGCTTTGGGGCCTCGGGGCGAATTAACACTGAAGCTTTCTTT
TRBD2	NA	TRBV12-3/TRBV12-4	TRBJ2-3	CASKAGSDTQYF	TGTGCCAGCAAAGCGGGGTCAGATACGCAGTATTTT
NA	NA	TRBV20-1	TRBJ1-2	CSARDPDGTNYGYTF	TGCAGTGCTAGAGATCCGGACGGGACTAACTATGGCTACACCTTC
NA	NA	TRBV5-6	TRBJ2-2	CASRFGQVNTGELFF	TGTGCCAGTCGGTTTGGGCAGGTGAACACCGGGGAGCTGTTTTTT
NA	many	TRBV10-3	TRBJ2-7	CAIGPGGVSSYEQYF	TGTGCCATCGGCCCAGGAGGGGTTAGCTCCTACGAGCAGTACTTC
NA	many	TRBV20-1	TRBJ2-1	CSASRRSDHNEQFF	TGCAGTGCCTCTAGACGCAGTGACCACAATGAGCAGTTCTTC
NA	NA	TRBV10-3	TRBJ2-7	CAIVPGAVSSYEQYF	TGTGCCATCGTCCCAGGAGCGGTTAGCTCCTACGAGCAGTACTTC
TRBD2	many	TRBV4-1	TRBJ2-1	CASSPIHTRASGAYNEQFF	TGCGCCAGCAGCCCTATACATACCCGCGCTAGCGGGGCGTACAATGAGCAGTTCTTC
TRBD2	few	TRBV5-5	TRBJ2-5	CASSSGLAGEETQYF	TGTGCCAGCAGCTCGGGGTTAGCGGGGGAAGAGACCCAGTACTTC
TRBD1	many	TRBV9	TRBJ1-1	CASSPMDRGQTEAFF	TGTGCCAGCAGCCCCATGGACAGGGGGCAGACTGAAGCTTTCTTT
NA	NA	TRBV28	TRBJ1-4	CAISIGQSAREKLFF	TGTGCCATCAGTATTGGACAGTCTGCTCGGGAAAAACTGTTTTTT
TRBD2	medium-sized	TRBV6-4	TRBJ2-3	CASSESSGGGGDTQYF	TGTGCCAGCAGTGAATCGTCTGGCGGGGGGGGAGATACGCAGTATTTT
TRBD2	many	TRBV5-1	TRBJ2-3	CASSPRTSGSADTQYF	TGCGCCAGCAGCCCCCGGACTAGCGGGAGCGCAGATACGCAGTATTTT
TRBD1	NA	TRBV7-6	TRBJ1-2	CASIFDRVGGYTF	TGTGCCAGCATCTTCGACAGGGTGGGAGGCTACACCTTC
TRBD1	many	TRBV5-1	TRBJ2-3	CASSLAGTGSTDTQYF	TGCGCCAGCAGCTTGGCCGGGACAGGGTCAACAGATACGCAGTATTTT
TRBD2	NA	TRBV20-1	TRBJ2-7	CSAMMGGLEYEQYF	TGCAGTGCTATGATGGGGGGACTAGAGTACGAGCAGTACTTC
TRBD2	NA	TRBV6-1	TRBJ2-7	CASSLLAASSYEQYF	TGTGCCAGCAGTTTACTAGCGGCTAGCTCCTACGAGCAGTACTTC
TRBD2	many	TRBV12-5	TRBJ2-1	CASVPAGLAGFRGGFNEQFF	TGTGCTAGTGTACCGGCCGGACTAGCGGGATTCAGGGGGGGGTTCAATGAGCAGTTCTTC
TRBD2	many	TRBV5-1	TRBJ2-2	CASSLPGLAGVNTGELFF	TGCGCCAGCAGCTTGCCGGGACTAGCGGGGGTCAACACCGGGGAGCTGTTTTTT
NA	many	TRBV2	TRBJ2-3	CASSRTLGQSDTQYF	TGTGCCAGCAGTCGGACTCTAGGTCAATCCGATACGCAGTATTTT
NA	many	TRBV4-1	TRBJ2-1	CASSQDPGGLYEQFF	TGCGCCAGCAGCCAAGACCCGGGGGGCCTTTATGAGCAGTTCTTC
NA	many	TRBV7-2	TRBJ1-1	CASSLPGARVEAFF	TGTGCCAGCAGCTTACCGGGGGCGCGGGTTGAAGCTTTCTTT
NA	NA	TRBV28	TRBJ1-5	CASSGTWHNQPQHF	TGTGCCAGCAGTGGGACATGGCACAATCAGCCCCAGCATTTT
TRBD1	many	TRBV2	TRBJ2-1	CASRSGGFEQFF	TGTGCCAGCAGATCAGGGGGTTTTGAGCAGTTCTTC
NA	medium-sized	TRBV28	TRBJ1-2	CASSLGRGLYGYTF	TGTGCCAGCAGTTTAGGTCGGGGGTTGTATGGCTACACCTTC
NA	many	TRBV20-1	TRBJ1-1	CSARGGRGYSEAFF	TGCAGTGCTAGAGGCGGCAGGGGTTATTCTGAAGCTTTCTTT
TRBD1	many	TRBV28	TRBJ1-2	CASTGTGVIGYGYTF	TGTGCCAGCACAGGGACAGGGGTAATTGGCTATGGCTACACCTTC
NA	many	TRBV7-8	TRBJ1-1	CASSPVSAPPFF	TGTGCCAGCAGCCCTGTGTCGGCCCCCCCTTTCTTT
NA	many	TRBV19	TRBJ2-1	CASSQPGVYNEQFF	TGTGCCAGCTCCCAACCAGGGGTTTACAATGAGCAGTTCTTC
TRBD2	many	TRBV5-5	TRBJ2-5	CASSPRLAGGGETQYF	TGTGCCAGCAGCCCCAGACTAGCGGGGGGCGGAGAGACCCAGTACTTC
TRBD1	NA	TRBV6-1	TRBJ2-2	CASSHRGSGGELFF	TGTGCCAGCAGCCACAGGGGTTCGGGCGGGGAGCTGTTTTTT
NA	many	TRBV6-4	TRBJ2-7	CASSDSGGQPPNQYF	TGTGCCAGCAGTGACTCAGGTGGACAGCCCCCCAACCAATACTTC
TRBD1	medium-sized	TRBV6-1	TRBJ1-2	CASSVAGGLYGYTF	TGTGCCAGCAGTGTAGCAGGGGGCTTATATGGCTACACCTTC
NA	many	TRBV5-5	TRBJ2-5	CASSLAAETQYF	TGTGCCAGCAGCTTGGCCGCGGAGACCCAGTACTTC
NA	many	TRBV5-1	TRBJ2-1	CASSLNGYAEQFF	TGCGCCAGCAGCTTGAACGGTTATGCTGAGCAGTTCTTC
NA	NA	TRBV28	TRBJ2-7	CASSWVREYEQYF	TGTGCCAGCAGTTGGGTCAGGGAATACGAGCAGTACTTC
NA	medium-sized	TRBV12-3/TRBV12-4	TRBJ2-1	CASSLGNEQFF	TGTGCCAGCAGTTTAGGGAATGAGCAGTTCTTC
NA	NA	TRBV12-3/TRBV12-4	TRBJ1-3	CASRRDTLSGNTIYF	TGTGCCAGCAGAAGGGACACATTATCTGGAAACACCATATATTTT
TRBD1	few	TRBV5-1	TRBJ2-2	CASSSDRPGELFF	TGCGCCAGCAGCTCGGACAGGCCGGGGGAGCTGTTTTTT
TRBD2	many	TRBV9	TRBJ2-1	CASSRFSGRSNEQFF	TGTGCCAGCAGCCGATTTAGCGGGAGAAGCAATGAGCAGTTCTTC
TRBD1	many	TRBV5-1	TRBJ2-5	CASSLGQGRGETQYF	TGCGCCAGCAGCCTTGGACAGGGGAGGGGGGAGACCCAGTACTTC
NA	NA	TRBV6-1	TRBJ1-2	CATFSDLSYVYTF	TGTGCCACCTTTTCCGACCTTTCGTATGTCTACACCTTC
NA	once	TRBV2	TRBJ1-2	CASSELLTGYGYTF	TGTGCCAGCAGTGAATTATTGACTGGCTATGGCTACACCTTC
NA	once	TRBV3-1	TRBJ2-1	CASSQGVGGGYNEQFF	TGTGCCAGCAGCCAAGGGGTCGGGGGTGGCTACAATGAGCAGTTCTTC